Presented here are 25 T cell receptor beta chains from one specimen sequenced in a study of blood T cell repertoires in COVID-19. Libraries were prepared by immunoSEQ multiplex PCR; TCRdb keeps only in-frame clonotypes and omits some of them. This table has approximately 280,000 clones, roughly 85% appearing once. The specimen sequenced was PBMCs or T cells enriched from blood (not recorded which). All receptors come from a woman in her forties or fifties who had recovered from COVID-19.

V usage is TRBV7-9 and J usage is TRBJ1-6; D gene uncertain. Between the trimmed V and J ends, which lost 3 bases and 10 bases, there was a span of 10 bases. The V gene's germline CDR1 is SEHNR and CDR2 FQNEAQ (reference sequence). The length of the CDR3 is 13 residues. CDR3 protein: CASSFPGKSPLHF. The CDR3 DNA is TGTGCCAGCAGCTTCCCAGGCAAATCACCCCTCCACTTT.

This clone was detected once. V and J are TRBV2 and TRBJ2-2; 12 bases map to TRBD2. The junction had 4 bases not matched to a gene; V was cut back by 6 bases and J by 2 bases. The CDR3 has 16 residues. CDR1 and CDR2 (germline): SNHLY, FYNNEI. The CDR3, as DNA: TGTGCCAGCAGCCTACTAGCGGGGGGAAACACCGGGGAGCTGTTTTTT. Its protein product is CASSLLAGGNTGELFF.

The V gene is TRBV5-6, the J gene TRBJ2-3; 9 nucleotides line up with TRBD1. The ends lost 0 bases at V and 1 base at J; junction bases unmatched: 6. Germline CDR1 and CDR2: SGHDT and YYEEEE. The CDR3 is 17 amino acids. CDR3 region: CASSLATGGWGTDTQYF. CDR3 nucleotides: TGTGCCAGCAGCTTGGCCACAGGGGGCTGGGGCACAGATACGCAGTATTTT.

This clone was observed a single time. V and J are TRBV2 and TRBJ1-1; D gene unclear. This CDR3 contains 12 residues. Trimming removed 5 bases at V and 4 bases at J, with 8 bases between. Germline V gives CDR1 SNHLY, CDR2 FYNNEI. CDR3 sequence (DNA): TGTGCCAGCAGTACCATCAGCACTGAAGCTTTCTTT. Its protein is CASSTISTEAFF.

This clone appeared a few times. The chain uses TRBV27 and TRBJ2-2, with D possibly TRBD2 on 5 matching bases. CDR1 is MNHEY, CDR2 SMNVEV, per germline (reference sequence). V was shortened by 6 bases and J by 6 bases, with 17 bases between the two germline ends. The CDR3 covers 15 residues. CDR3 sequence: CASSSSPGGAGELFF. The CDR3 coding sequence is TGTGCCAGCAGCAGCTCCCCCGGAGGTGCCGGGGAGCTGTTTTTT.

The chain uses TRBV4-2 and TRBJ1-1; possibly TRBD1 for D (5 bases). V lost 3 bases to trimming and J lost 3 bases, with 14 bases between them. Germline V gives CDR1 LGHNA, CDR2 YNFKEQ. This CDR3 has 15 amino acids. The chain's CDR3 is CASSHLTGSDTEAFF. CDR3 sequence (DNA): TGTGCCAGCAGCCACCTAACAGGATCGGACACTGAAGCTTTCTTT.

This chain uses TRBV29-1 with TRBJ1-2; 7 bases match TRBD1. Germline values: CDR1 SQVTM, CDR2 ANQGSEA. The CDR3 is 14 amino acids. Trimming at V came to 6 bases and at J to 6 bases, leaving 13 bases not matched to a gene. CDR3 protein: CSVPERTGSDGYTF. As DNA, the CDR3 is TGCAGCGTCCCCGAAAGGACAGGATCCGATGGCTACACCTTC. Complete variable domain (other parts from reference TRBV29-1 and TRBJ1-2): SAVISQKPSRDICQRGTSLTIQCQVDSQVTMMFWYRQQPGQSLTLIATANQGSEATYESGFVIDKFPISRPNLTFSTLTVSNMSPEDSSIYLCSVPERTGSDGYTFGSGTRLTVV.

CDR3 DNA sequence: TGTGCCAGCAGCTTGGGGTCCCAGGGCAGATCAGATACGCAGTATTTT. Protein: CASSLGSQGRSDTQYF. The rearrangement links TRBV5-5 to TRBJ2-3; maybe TRBD1 (5 bases). The CDR3 totals 16 residues. V was pared by 0 bases and J by 4 bases, with 15 bases between. Germline values: CDR1 SGHKS, CDR2 YYEKEE (reference sequence).

CDR3 bases: TGTGCCAGCAGCTTAGCTCTGAACACTGAAGCTTTCTTT. Amino acid sequence: CASSLALNTEAFF. The V call is TRBV11-2, the J call TRBJ1-1, with unresolved D. In germline, CDR1 is SGHAT, CDR2 FQNNGV. The CDR3 runs to 13 residues. With 1 base removed from V and 0 bases from J, the gap between germline ends came to 3 bases.

Written as DNA, the CDR3 is TGTGCCAGCAGTTACGGGCGGGATGATCAGCCCCAGCATTTT. Protein sequence: CASSYGRDDQPQHF. The chain links TRBV6-6 to TRBJ1-5, with D unclear. The CDR3 spans 14 residues. V lost 2 bases and J lost 5, with 10 bases in between. Germline CDR1 is MNHNY and CDR2 is SVGAGI (reference sequence).

The rearrangement joins TRBV11-2 to TRBJ2-7, with D perhaps matching TRBD2 (5 bases). Per the germline V gene, CDR1 is SGHAT and CDR2 is FQNNGV. CDR3 length: 14 amino acids. V was clipped by 6 bases and J by 0 bases, with 12 bases between them. The DNA of the CDR3 is TGTGCCAGCAGTCTTCGAGCGGACTCCTACGAGCAGTACTTC. The encoded protein is CASSLRADSYEQYF. The entire variable domain, with the rest obtained from reference TRBV11-2 and TRBJ2-7, is as follows: EAGVAQSPRYKIIEKRQSVAFWCNPISGHATLYWYQQILGQGPKLLIQFQNNGVVDDSQLPKDRFSAERLKGVDSTLKIQPAKLEDSAVYLCASSLRADSYEQYFGPGTRLTVT.

The chain combines TRBV6-5 with TRBJ2-1, with D unclear. Germline V gene lookup returns CDR1 MNHEY and CDR2 SVGAGI. The CDR3 loop spans 15 amino acids. Deletions cut 4 bases from V and 0 bases from J, with 10 bases between. The CDR3 nucleotides are TGTGCCAGCAGTTTAGATCTGCTCTCCTACAATGAGCAGTTCTTC. Protein product: CASSLDLLSYNEQFF.

The chain has TRBV7-8 and TRBJ1-5, with D unclear. The CDR3 runs 16 residues. Deletions cut 1 base from V and 6 bases from J, with 16 bases between. The germline V gene has CDR1 SGHVS and CDR2 FQNEAQ. The DNA of the CDR3 is TGTGCCAGCAGCTTAGGGGCCCCCCTAGGAGGTCAGCCCCAGCATTTT. It translates to CASSLGAPLGGQPQHF.

The V call is TRBV24-1, the J call TRBJ2-1; TRBD2 aligns across 15 bases. Germline lookup yields CDR1 KGHDR and CDR2 SFDVKD. This CDR3 region has 18 residues. The V gene end was trimmed by 4 bases and the J gene end by 4 bases; junction bases not matched to a gene: 7. DNA of the CDR3: TGTGCCACCAGTGACCCGGGACTAGCGGGGGGATTATACAATGAGCAGTTCTTC. Its protein is CATSDPGLAGGLYNEQFF.

This clone has a handful of counts. This chain joins TRBV7-2 and TRBJ2-7; D unclear. The CDR3 has 12 amino acids. V was trimmed by 5 bases and J by 0 bases, leaving 5 bases between them. Germline lookup yields CDR1 SGHTA and CDR2 FQGNSA. The CDR3 sequence is CASSPSSYEQYF. CDR3 sequence (DNA): TGTGCCAGCAGCCCCAGCTCCTACGAGCAGTACTTC.

The chain has TRBV15 and TRBJ1-1; D gene ambiguous. Germline V gene lookup returns CDR1 LNHNV and CDR2 YYDKDF (reference sequence). The CDR3 runs 15 residues. Trimming shortened V by 0 bases and J by 1 base, and 9 bases separated the two germline ends. Here the CDR3 reads CATSRDALRNTEAFF. The CDR3 DNA reads TGTGCCACCAGCAGAGATGCCTTGAGGAACACTGAAGCTTTCTTT. The variable domain in full, with the rest retrieved from reference TRBV15 and TRBJ1-1, is DAMVIQNPRYQVTQFGKPVTLSCSQTLNHNVMYWYQQKSSQAPKLLFHYYDKDFNNEADTPDNFQSRRPNTSFCFLDIRSPGLGDTAMYLCATSRDALRNTEAFFGQGTRLTVV.

The chain joins TRBV20-1 to TRBJ2-1; 10 bases align to TRBD2. Germline lookup yields CDR1 DFQATT and CDR2 SNEGSKA (reference sequence). Trimming took 4 bases from V and 16 from J; bases not matched to a gene: 7. The CDR3 runs 11 residues. The CDR3 nucleotides read TGCAGTGCTAACAGCGGGGGGGCCATCTTCTTC. It encodes CSANSGGAIFF.

The rearrangement uses TRBV27 and TRBJ1-4, with 7 bases identical to TRBD1. Germline assignment: CDR1 MNHEY and CDR2 SMNVEV (reference sequence). J was trimmed by 7 bases and V by 6 bases; bases with no gene match: 5. The CDR3 sequence is 13 residues long. The CDR3 nucleotides are TGTGCCAGCAGGGTACAGGGGACTGAAAAACTGTTTTTT. Residues: CASRVQGTEKLFF.

V and J are TRBV4-2 and TRBJ1-4, with D hard to call. The V gene's germline CDR1 is LGHNA and CDR2 YNFKEQ. The CDR3 sequence is 13 residues long. The V end lost 1 base, the J end lost 3 bases, and 3 bases lay between the germline ends. CDR3 loop: CASSQVANEKLFF. In nucleotides, the CDR3 is TGTGCCAGCAGCCAAGTCGCTAATGAAAAACTGTTTTTT.

This rearrangement joins TRBV6-5 to TRBJ1-5; D may be TRBD1 (6 bases). This CDR3 region has 15 residues. From germline, CDR1 is MNHEY and CDR2 SVGAGI. V dropped 5 bases and J dropped 3 bases, with 14 bases sitting between them. The CDR3 nucleotides are TGTGCCAGCAGTCCCGGGGGGGGCGCCAATCAGCCCCAGCATTTT. The encoded protein is CASSPGGGANQPQHF.

The chain uses TRBV4-2 and TRBJ2-7; tentatively, D is TRBD2 (5 bases). The CDR3 sequence is 19 residues long. V was trimmed by 2 bases and J by 5 bases, leaving 28 bases between them. The germline gives CDR1 LGHNA, CDR2 YNFKEQ. DNA of the CDR3: TGTGCCAGCAGCCAATCTCTAAGGGAGAGCGACACATGGATCCACGAGCAGTACTTC. This encodes CASSQSLRESDTWIHEQYF.

The rearrangement links TRBV19 to TRBJ1-5; weak D call: TRBD1 (6 bases). This CDR3 spans 16 amino acids. Germline CDR1 is LNHDA and CDR2 is SQIVND (reference sequence). The V end lost 2 bases, the J end lost 2 bases, and 13 bases lay between the germline ends. The CDR3 coding sequence is TGTGCCAGTAGTATAACAGGGATGGGGGGCAATCAGCCCCAGCATTTT. It codes for CASSITGMGGNQPQHF. The full variable domain, completed using reference TRBV19 and TRBJ1-5, is DGGITQSPKYLFRKEGQNVTLSCEQNLNHDAMYWYRQDPGQGLRLIYYSQIVNDFQKGDIAEGYSVSREKKESFPLTVTSAQKNPTAFYLCASSITGMGGNQPQHFGDGTRLSIL.

This clone was picked up a small number of times. The V gene is TRBV10-1, the J gene TRBJ1-1; TRBD1 aligns across 10 bases. Losses at the gene ends were 2 bases for V and 3 bases for J; bases not matched to a gene: 6. This CDR3 comprises 16 residues. Germline CDR1 reads WNHNN; CDR2 reads SYGVQD (reference sequence). CDR3 nucleotide sequence: TGCGCCAGCAGTGAGGACAGGGGGCTTAAGGACACTGAAGCTTTCTTT. Amino acid sequence: CASSEDRGLKDTEAFF.

The V call is TRBV28, the J call TRBJ1-2; 7 bases line up with TRBD1. V trimming: 2 bases; J trimming: 8 bases; junction bases outside the gene matches: 8. Germline V CDR1 and CDR2: MDHEN, SYDVKM. There are 14 residues in the CDR3. CDR3 region: CASSLRQGVGGYTF. As DNA, the CDR3 is TGTGCCAGCAGTTTACGGCAGGGGGTGGGCGGCTACACCTTC.

The chain uses TRBV9 and TRBJ2-1; 12 bases align to TRBD2. V gave up 3 bases and J gave up 3 bases; unmatched junction bases: 4. Germline V gene data show CDR1 as SGDLS and CDR2 as YYNGEE. The CDR3 sequence is 16 residues long. Here the CDR3 reads CASSARLAGVYNEQFF. CDR3 DNA: TGTGCCAGCAGCGCCCGACTAGCGGGAGTCTACAATGAGCAGTTCTTC.